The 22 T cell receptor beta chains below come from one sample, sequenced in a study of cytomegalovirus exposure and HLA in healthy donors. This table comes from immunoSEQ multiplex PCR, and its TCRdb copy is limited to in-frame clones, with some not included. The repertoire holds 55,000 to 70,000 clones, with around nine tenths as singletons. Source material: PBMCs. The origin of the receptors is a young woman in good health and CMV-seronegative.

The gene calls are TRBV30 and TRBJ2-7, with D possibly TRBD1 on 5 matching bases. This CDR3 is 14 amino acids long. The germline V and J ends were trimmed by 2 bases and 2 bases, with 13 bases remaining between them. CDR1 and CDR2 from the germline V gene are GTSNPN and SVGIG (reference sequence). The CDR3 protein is CAWSIVGAPYEQYF. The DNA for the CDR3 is TGTGCCTGGAGTATCGTAGGGGCTCCCTACGAGCAGTACTTC.

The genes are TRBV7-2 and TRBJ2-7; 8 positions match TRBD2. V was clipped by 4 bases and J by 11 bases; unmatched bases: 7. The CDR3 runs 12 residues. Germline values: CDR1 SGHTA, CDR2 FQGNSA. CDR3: CASSSWGGRKYF. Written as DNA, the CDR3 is TGTGCCAGCAGCTCGTGGGGCGGGAGGAAGTACTTC. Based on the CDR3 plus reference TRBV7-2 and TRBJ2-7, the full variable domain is GAGVSQSPSNKVTEKGKDVELRCDPISGHTALYWYRQSLGQGLEFLIYFQGNSAPDKSGLPSDRFSAERTGGSVSTLTIQRTQQEDSAVYLCASSSWGGRKYFGPGTRLTVT.

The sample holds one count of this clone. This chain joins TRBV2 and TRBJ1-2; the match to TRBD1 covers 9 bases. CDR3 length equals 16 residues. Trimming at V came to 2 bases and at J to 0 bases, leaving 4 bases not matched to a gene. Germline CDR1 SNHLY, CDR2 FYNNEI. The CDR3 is CASSEYGTGPNYGYTF. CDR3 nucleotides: TGTGCCAGCAGTGAATACGGGACAGGGCCTAACTATGGCTACACCTTC.

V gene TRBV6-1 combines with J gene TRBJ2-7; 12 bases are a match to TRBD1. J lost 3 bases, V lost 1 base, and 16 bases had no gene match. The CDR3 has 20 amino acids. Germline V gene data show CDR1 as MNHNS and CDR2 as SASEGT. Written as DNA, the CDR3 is TGTGCCAGCAGTGAAGAGGGACCAGTGGGGGACAGGGGGCTTGTCTACGAGCAGTACTTC. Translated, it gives CASSEEGPVGDRGLVYEQYF.

The CDR3 DNA is TGTGCCAGCCGGGAGCGGGAGAACAATGAGCAGTTCTTC. Translating it yields CASRERENNEQFF. V is TRBV2 and J is TRBJ2-1; 8 bases map to TRBD2. The CDR3 is 13 amino acids. Germline assignment: CDR1 SNHLY and CDR2 FYNNEI. The J segment lost 5 bases and the V segment lost 8 bases, leaving 5 bases of the junction unmatched.

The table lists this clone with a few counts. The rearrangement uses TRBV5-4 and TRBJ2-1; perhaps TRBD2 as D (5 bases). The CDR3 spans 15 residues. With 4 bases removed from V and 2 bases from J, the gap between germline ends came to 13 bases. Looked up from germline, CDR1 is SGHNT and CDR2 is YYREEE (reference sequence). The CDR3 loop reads CASSVGGGPYNEQFF. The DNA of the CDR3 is TGTGCCAGCAGCGTTGGTGGCGGGCCCTACAATGAGCAGTTCTTC. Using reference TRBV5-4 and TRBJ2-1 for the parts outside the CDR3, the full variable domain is ETGVTQSPTHLIKTRGQQVTLRCSSQSGHNTVSWYQQALGQGPQFIFQYYREEENGRGNFPPRFSGLQFPNYSSELNVNALELDDSALYLCASSVGGGPYNEQFFGPGTRLTVL.

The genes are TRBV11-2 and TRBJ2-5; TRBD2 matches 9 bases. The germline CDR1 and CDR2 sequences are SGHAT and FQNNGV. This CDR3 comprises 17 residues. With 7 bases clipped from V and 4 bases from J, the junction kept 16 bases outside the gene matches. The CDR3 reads CASTVGQTLAGSETQYF. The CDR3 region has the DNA TGTGCCAGCACCGTGGGACAGACCCTAGCGGGATCAGAGACCCAGTACTTC.

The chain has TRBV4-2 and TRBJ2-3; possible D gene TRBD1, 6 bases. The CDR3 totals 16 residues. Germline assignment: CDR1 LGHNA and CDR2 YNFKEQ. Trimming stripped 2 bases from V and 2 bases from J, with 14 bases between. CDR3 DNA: TGTGCCAGCAGCCAACCGACAGGACTCGACACAGATACGCAGTATTTT. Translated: CASSQPTGLDTDTQYF.

This chain's CDR3 is CASSFGSLREKEQFF. The CDR3 DNA is TGTGCCAGCAGTTTTGGCTCGCTGAGGGAAAAAGAGCAGTTCTTC. This sequence joins TRBV28 and TRBJ2-1; tentative D call: TRBD2 (5 bases). This CDR3 region has 15 residues. Between the trimmed V and J ends, which lost 3 bases and 10 bases, there was a span of 19 bases. The V gene's germline CDR1 is MDHEN and CDR2 SYDVKM.

Here the CDR3 DNA reads TGTGCCAGCAGCTTAAGACTCACCGCCACCTACGAGCAGTACTTC. This encodes CASSLRLTATYEQYF. This chain connects TRBV7-2 to TRBJ2-7; D is undetermined. Germline lookup yields CDR1 SGHTA and CDR2 FQGNSA. The CDR3 runs 15 residues. The V end lost 2 bases, the J end lost 2 bases, and 13 bases lay between the germline ends.

The CDR3 here is CASSQRDISMNTEAFF. CDR3 nucleotide sequence: TGTGCCAGCAGCCAGCGGGACATCTCCATGAACACTGAAGCTTTCTTT. This chain joins TRBV5-6 and TRBJ1-1; the D gene is possibly TRBD1 (6 bases). In germline, CDR1 is SGHDT, CDR2 YYEEEE. Trimming removed 4 bases from V and 0 bases from J, with 16 bases in between. CDR3 length: 16 residues.

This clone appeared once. CDR3: CASSYEMQGPHEQYF. For the CDR3, the DNA is TGTGCCAGCAGTTACGAAATGCAGGGCCCCCACGAGCAGTACTTC. This sequence joins TRBV6-5 and TRBJ2-7; D may be TRBD1 (5 bases). The CDR3 length is 15 residues. V was cut by 2 bases and J by 5 bases, with 16 bases left in between. CDR1 is MNHEY, CDR2 SVGAGI, per germline.

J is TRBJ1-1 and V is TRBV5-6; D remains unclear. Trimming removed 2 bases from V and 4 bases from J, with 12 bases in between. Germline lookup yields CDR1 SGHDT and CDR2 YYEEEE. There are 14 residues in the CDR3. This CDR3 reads CASSFGDRGTEAFF. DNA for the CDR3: TGTGCCAGCAGCTTCGGCGATCGGGGCACTGAAGCTTTCTTT.

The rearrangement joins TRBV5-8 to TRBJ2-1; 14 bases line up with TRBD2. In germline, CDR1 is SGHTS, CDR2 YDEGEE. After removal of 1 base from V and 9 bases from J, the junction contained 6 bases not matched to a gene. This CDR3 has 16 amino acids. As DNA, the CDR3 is TGTGCCAGCAGCTTGTACCCGGGACTAGCGGGAGCTGAGCAGTTCTTC. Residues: CASSLYPGLAGAEQFF.

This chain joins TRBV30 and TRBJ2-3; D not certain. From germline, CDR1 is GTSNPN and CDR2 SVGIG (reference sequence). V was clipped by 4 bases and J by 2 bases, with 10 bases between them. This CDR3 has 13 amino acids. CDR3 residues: CAWTRRATDTQYF. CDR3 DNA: TGTGCCTGGACGAGGAGAGCCACAGATACGCAGTATTTT.

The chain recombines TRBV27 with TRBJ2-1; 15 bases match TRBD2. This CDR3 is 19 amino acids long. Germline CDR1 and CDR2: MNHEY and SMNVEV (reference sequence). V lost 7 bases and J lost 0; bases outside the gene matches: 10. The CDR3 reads CASKGFGTSGGSSYNEQFF. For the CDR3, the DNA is TGTGCCAGCAAAGGGTTCGGGACTAGCGGGGGGAGCTCCTACAATGAGCAGTTCTTC.

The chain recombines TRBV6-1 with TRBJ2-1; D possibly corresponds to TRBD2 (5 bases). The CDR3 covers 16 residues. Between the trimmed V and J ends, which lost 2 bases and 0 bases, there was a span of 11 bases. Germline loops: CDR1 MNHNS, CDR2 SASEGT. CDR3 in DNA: TGTGCCAGCAGTGAACAGCCCACTAGCTCCTACAATGAGCAGTTCTTC. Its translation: CASSEQPTSSYNEQFF.

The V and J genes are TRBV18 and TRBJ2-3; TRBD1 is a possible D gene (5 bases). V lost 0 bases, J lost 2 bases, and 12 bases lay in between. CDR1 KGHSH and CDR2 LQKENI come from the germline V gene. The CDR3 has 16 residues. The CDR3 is CASSPPRGSVTDTQYF. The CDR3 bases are TGTGCCAGCTCACCACCTAGGGGCTCGGTCACAGATACGCAGTATTTT. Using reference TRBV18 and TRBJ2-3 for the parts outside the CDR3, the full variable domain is NAGVMQNPRHLVRRRGQEARLRCSPMKGHSHVYWYRQLPEEGLKFMVYLQKENIIDESGMPKERFSAEFPKEGPSILRIQQVVRGDSAAYFCASSPPRGSVTDTQYFGPGTRLTVL.

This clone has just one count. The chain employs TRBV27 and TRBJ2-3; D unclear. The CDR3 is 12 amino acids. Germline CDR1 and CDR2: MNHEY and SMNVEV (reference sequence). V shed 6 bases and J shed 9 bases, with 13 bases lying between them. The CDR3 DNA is TGTGCCAGCAGGGCCCTCCACCCCACGCAGTATTTT. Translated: CASRALHPTQYF.

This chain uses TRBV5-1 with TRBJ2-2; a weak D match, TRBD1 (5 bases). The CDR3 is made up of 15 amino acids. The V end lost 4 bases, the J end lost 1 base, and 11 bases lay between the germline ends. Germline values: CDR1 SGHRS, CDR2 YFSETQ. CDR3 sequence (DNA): TGCGCCAGCAGCCCTAGACAGCTGAACACCGGGGAGCTGTTTTTT. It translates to CASSPRQLNTGELFF.

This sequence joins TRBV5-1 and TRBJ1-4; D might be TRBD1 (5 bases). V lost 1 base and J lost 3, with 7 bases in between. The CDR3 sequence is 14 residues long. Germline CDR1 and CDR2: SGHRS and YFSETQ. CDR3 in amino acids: CASSLQGSNEKLFF. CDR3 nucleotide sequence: TGCGCCAGCAGCTTGCAGGGATCTAATGAAAAACTGTTTTTT.

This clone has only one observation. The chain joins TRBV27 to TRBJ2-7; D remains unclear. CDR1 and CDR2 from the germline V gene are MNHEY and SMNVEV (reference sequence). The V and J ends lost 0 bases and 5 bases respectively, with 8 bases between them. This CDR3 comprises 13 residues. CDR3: CASSLSVGNEQYF. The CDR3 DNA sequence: TGTGCCAGCAGTTTATCGGTGGGCAACGAGCAGTACTTC.